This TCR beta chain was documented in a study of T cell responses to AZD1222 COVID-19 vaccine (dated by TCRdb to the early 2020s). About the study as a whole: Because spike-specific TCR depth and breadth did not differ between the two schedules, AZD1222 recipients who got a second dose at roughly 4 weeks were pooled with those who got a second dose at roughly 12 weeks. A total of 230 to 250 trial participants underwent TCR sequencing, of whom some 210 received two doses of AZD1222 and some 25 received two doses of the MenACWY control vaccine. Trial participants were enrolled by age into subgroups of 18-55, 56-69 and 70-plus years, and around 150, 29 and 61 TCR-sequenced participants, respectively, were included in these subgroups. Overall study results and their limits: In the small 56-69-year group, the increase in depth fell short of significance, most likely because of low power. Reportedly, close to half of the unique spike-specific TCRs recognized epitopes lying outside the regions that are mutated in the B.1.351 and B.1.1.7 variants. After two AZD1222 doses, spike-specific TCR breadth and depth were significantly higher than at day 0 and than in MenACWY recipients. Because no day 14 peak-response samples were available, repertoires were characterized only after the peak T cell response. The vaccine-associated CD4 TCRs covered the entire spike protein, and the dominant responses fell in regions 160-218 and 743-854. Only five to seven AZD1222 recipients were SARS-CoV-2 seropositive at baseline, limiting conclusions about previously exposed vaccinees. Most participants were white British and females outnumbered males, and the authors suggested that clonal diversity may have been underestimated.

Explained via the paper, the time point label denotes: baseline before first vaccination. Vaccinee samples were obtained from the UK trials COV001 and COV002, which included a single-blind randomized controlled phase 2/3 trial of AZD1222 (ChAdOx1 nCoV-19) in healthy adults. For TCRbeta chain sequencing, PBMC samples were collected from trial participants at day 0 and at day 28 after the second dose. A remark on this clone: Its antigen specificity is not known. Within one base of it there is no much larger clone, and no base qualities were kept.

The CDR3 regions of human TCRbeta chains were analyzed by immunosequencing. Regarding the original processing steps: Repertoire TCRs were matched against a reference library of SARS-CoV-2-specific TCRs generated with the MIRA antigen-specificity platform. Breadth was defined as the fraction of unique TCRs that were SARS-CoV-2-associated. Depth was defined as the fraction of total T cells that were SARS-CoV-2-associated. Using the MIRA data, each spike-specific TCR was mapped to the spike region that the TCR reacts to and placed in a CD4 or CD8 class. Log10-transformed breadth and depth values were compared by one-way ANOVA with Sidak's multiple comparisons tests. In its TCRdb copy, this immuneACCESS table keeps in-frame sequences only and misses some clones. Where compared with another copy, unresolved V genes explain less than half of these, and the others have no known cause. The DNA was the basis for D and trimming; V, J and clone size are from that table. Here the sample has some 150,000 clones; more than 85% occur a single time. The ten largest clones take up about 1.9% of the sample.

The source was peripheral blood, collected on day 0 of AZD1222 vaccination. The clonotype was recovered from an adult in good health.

Here the CDR3 is given as CAWSVSEVQPQHF. The DNA is TGTGCCTGGAGTGTATCCGAGGTTCAGCCCCAGCATTTT. The V and J genes are TRBV30 and TRBJ1-5; a confident D gene designation cannot be given. Via the germline V gene (reference sequence), CDR1 is GTSNPN and CDR2 SVGIG. V is pared back by 0 bases and J by 6 bases, with 9 bases lying between the germline termini. The cysteine opens and the phenylalanine closes a CDR3 of 13 amino acids. Only CDR3 DNA remains: 39 bases, in frame from the first base.